A single sample gave rise to the 32 T cell receptor beta chains below, sequenced in a study of metastatic and nonmetastatic thyroid tumors. Until they underwent thyroid surgery, no patient had received any treatment. Using MiXCR, TCRdb reanalyzed the PCR reads. There are about 23,000 clones in the sample; about 14% occur only once, and more than 14% lies in the top ten. The sample consisted of tumor tissue. Source of these receptors: a female donor with papillary thyroid cancer or a benign thyroid nodule (not recorded which). Some clones in this sample may be carry-over from other donors' samples.

This clone was observed at least ten times. V is TRBV5-1 and J is TRBJ2-1; 11 bases are shared with TRBD2. The CDR3 extends over 16 amino acids. V shed 6 bases, J shed 5 bases, and the junction held 10 bases outside the gene matches. The germline V gene has CDR1 SGHRS and CDR2 YFSETQ. The CDR3 sequence: CASNLIAGGINNEQFF. DNA of the CDR3: TGCGCCAGCAATTTAATAGCGGGGGGGATAAACAATGAGCAGTTCTTC.

The V call is TRBV5-1, the J call TRBJ2-5, with 8 bases identical to TRBD2. Germline values: CDR1 SGHRS, CDR2 YFSETQ. This CDR3 is 18 amino acids long. Germline trimming cut 3 bases from V and 4 bases from J; bases unmatched to any gene: 17. CDR3 nucleotide sequence: TGCGCCAGCAGCTACCAGAGGAGATTAGCGGGGAGGGGAGAGACCCAGTACTTC. It is translated as CASSYQRRLAGRGETQYF.

Ten or more counts support this clone. This chain joins TRBV9 and TRBJ1-2; 8 nucleotides align to TRBD1. V trimming: 0 bases; J trimming: 4 bases; junction bases outside the gene matches: 5. The CDR3 loop spans 15 amino acids. CDR1 is SGDLS, CDR2 YYNGEE, per germline. The CDR3 here is CASSVGAGGGYGYTF. The CDR3 nucleotides are TGTGCCAGCAGCGTAGGGGCAGGGGGCGGCTATGGCTACACCTTC.

This clone was counted many times. V is TRBV5-1 and J is TRBJ1-2; 10 bases align to TRBD1. V trimming: 4 bases; J trimming: 4 bases; junction bases outside the gene matches: 10. Germline CDR1 and CDR2: SGHRS and YFSETQ. This CDR3 region has 16 residues. This chain's CDR3 is CASSPAGTGVGYGYTF. The CDR3 DNA reads TGCGCCAGCAGCCCCGCCGGGACAGGGGTAGGCTATGGCTACACCTTC.

With respect to this clone: A clone one base away is much larger, so this may be a read error. The chain employs TRBV10-3 and TRBJ1-4; no firm D call. The CDR3 covers 12 residues. Germline V gene data show CDR1 as ENHRY and CDR2 as SYGVKD. The CDR3 protein is CDTGEAREKLFF. The CDR3 region has the DNA TGTGACACCGGGGAAGCCAGAGAAAAACTGTTTTTT.

This clone was counted once. A much more abundant neighbour one base away suggests this may be a read error. The rearrangement links TRBV5-1 to TRBJ1-1; D uncertain. The CDR3 runs to 13 residues. Germline CDR1 reads SGHRS; CDR2 reads YFSETQ. CDR3 sequence reads: CASSLVVNTEALF. For the CDR3, the DNA is TGCGCCAGCAGCTTGGTCGTGAACACTGAAGCTCTCTTT.

The rearrangement joins TRBV29-1 to TRBJ2-5, with 7 bases matching TRBD1. Trimming cost V 2 bases and J 7 bases; bases outside gene matches: 7. This CDR3 has 13 residues. Germline CDR1 SQVTM, CDR2 ANQGSEA. The DNA of the CDR3 is TGCAGCGTTGAACCTTCACAGGGGACGACCCAGTACTTC. This translates into CSVEPSQGTTQYF.

This clone has a count of ten or more. Other nucleotide sequences from this sample produce the same CDR3. The chain employs TRBV2 and TRBJ2-3; the D is unclear. V lost 10 bases and J 2 bases, leaving 7 bases between the germline ends. This CDR3 region has 11 residues. The germline V gene encodes CDR1 SNHLY and CDR2 FYNNEI. The CDR3 DNA reads as TGTGCCACCGGGTACACAGATACGCAGTATTTT. Translated: CATGYTDTQYF.

This clone was picked up many times. This chain joins TRBV18 and TRBJ2-3, with 11 bases fitting TRBD2. This CDR3 has 17 amino acids. Per the germline V gene, CDR1 is KGHSH and CDR2 is LQKENI. V lost 2 bases, J lost 2 bases, and 6 bases stayed unmatched. The chain's CDR3 is CASSPARLAGTTDTQYF. The DNA for the CDR3 is TGTGCCAGCTCACCAGCTCGACTAGCGGGGACCACAGATACGCAGTATTTT.

This clone is labeled medium-sized. The chain uses TRBV6-1 and TRBJ1-5; possibly TRBD1 for D (5 bases). Germline lookup yields CDR1 MNHNS and CDR2 SASEGT. V was trimmed by 5 bases and J by 0 bases, leaving 8 bases between them. CDR3 length equals 14 residues. The CDR3 is CASSRGYSNQPQHF. CDR3 coding DNA: TGTGCCAGCAGTCGGGGCTATAGCAATCAGCCCCAGCATTTT.

This clone was seen a few times. This may be a read error: a much more frequent sequence differs by one nucleotide. This sample also contains other DNA sequences that code for the same CDR3. This chain connects TRBV10-3 to TRBJ2-5; 15 nucleotides agree with TRBD2. V shed 8 bases, J shed 2 bases, and the junction held 6 bases outside the gene matches. Germline V gives CDR1 ENHRY, CDR2 SYGVKD. This CDR3 has 16 amino acids. The CDR3 region is CAIRTSGGGAQETQYF. Here the CDR3 DNA reads TGTGCCATCCGGACTAGCGGGGGGGGAGCACAAGAGACCCAGTACTTC.

This clone has ten or more counts. V is TRBV20-1 and J is TRBJ2-1; the match to TRBD2 covers 13 bases. V trimming: 1 base; J trimming: 3 bases; junction bases outside the gene matches: 3. The CDR3 is 16 residues long. The germline gives CDR1 DFQATT, CDR2 SNEGSKA (reference sequence). Written as DNA, the CDR3 is TGCAGTGCTAGAGCCGGGACTAGCGGGGTCTACAATGAGCAGTTCTTC. Its translation: CSARAGTSGVYNEQFF.

The chain couples TRBV3-1 to TRBJ2-7; 7 bases agree with TRBD2. The germline V gene has CDR1 LGHDT and CDR2 YNNKEL (reference sequence). The CDR3 consists of 14 residues. The trim removed 5 bases at V and 6 bases at J, leaving 10 bases unmatched. CDR3 sequence reads: CASSGTIVSLEQYF. In DNA form, the CDR3 reads TGTGCCAGCAGCGGGACTATCGTGAGCCTCGAGCAGTACTTC.

This clone was observed many times. The CDR3: CASSFFGVGTGELFF. The CDR3 DNA is TGTGCCAGCAGCTTTTTTGGGGTGGGGACCGGGGAGCTGTTTTTT. This sequence joins TRBV7-8 and TRBJ2-2; D remains unclear. The V gene's germline CDR1 is SGHVS and CDR2 FQNEAQ. Deletions cut 3 bases from V and 5 bases from J, with 13 bases between. CDR3 length: 15 amino acids.

There are a few counts of this clone. Germline is not matched at one junction end, which may reflect a read error. Other DNA sequences in the sample encode the same CDR3. This chain uses TRBV20-1 with TRBJ2-1; D is undetermined. Looked up from germline, CDR1 is DFQATT and CDR2 is SNEGSKA (reference sequence). The CDR3 contains 14 residues. CDR3 sequence: CGARVFSSYNEQFF. In DNA, the CDR3 is TGTGGTGCTCGCGTGTTCAGCTCCTACAATGAGCAGTTCTTC.

In this sample, this clone turned up many times. The rearrangement links TRBV7-8 to TRBJ2-7; a possible D gene is TRBD1 (6 bases). The CDR3 is made up of 12 amino acids. CDR1 is SGHVS and CDR2 is FQNEAQ in the germline V gene. V was pared by 4 bases and J by 3 bases, with 7 bases between. CDR3 residues: CASSWDNYEQYF. In DNA, the CDR3 is TGTGCCAGCAGCTGGGACAACTACGAGCAGTACTTC.

This clone was seen at least ten times. V gene TRBV12-5 combines with J gene TRBJ1-5, with no clear D. Germline CDR1 and CDR2: LGHNT and FRNRAP. The CDR3 contains 19 residues. V was cut by 0 bases and J by 0 bases, with 18 bases left in between. The CDR3 here is CASGLVDDGRVYSNQPQHF. CDR3 DNA: TGTGCTAGTGGTTTGGTAGATGACGGGAGGGTTTATAGCAATCAGCCCCAGCATTTT.

V is TRBV7-6 and J is TRBJ2-1; 8 bases line up with TRBD2. The CDR3 consists of 17 residues. From germline, CDR1 is SGHVS and CDR2 FNYEAQ. Trimming cost V 2 bases and J 3 bases; bases outside gene matches: 9. CDR3 region: CASSLPSAGGFYNEQFF. CDR3 coding DNA: TGTGCCAGCAGCTTACCCTCTGCGGGGGGCTTCTACAATGAGCAGTTCTTC. Combining the CDR3 with reference TRBV7-6 and TRBJ2-1 gives the whole variable domain GAGVSQSPRYKVTKRGQDVALRCDPISGHVSLYWYRQALGQGPEFLTYFNYEAQQDKSGLPNDRFSAERPEGSISTLTIQRTEQRDSAMYRCASSLPSAGGFYNEQFFGPGTRLTVL.

This clone appeared many times. This rearrangement joins TRBV5-8 to TRBJ1-6, with D possibly being TRBD1 (6 bases). There are 16 residues in the CDR3. Germline V gene sequence: CDR1 SGHTS, CDR2 YDEGEE. The V end was cut by 4 bases, the J end by 7 bases, with 18 bases between. In nucleotides, the CDR3 is TGTGCCAGCAGCCCGAGAACAGGGTTCCGAAATTCACCCCTCCACTTT. It yields the protein CASSPRTGFRNSPLHF.

Worth noting for this clone: This may stem from a read error, because a much larger clone lies one nucleotide away. The identical CDR3 is also encoded by other nucleotide sequences in the sample. The rearrangement uses TRBV18 and TRBJ1-4, with D possibly being TRBD1 (5 bases). CDR1 is KGHSH, CDR2 LQKENI, per germline. The CDR3 has 14 residues. Trimming pared 8 bases from V and 8 bases from J, leaving 18 bases between. As DNA, the CDR3 is TGTGCCAGCCGCAAGGGGCAGGGAGGCGAAAAACTGTTTTTT. It yields the protein CASRKGQGGEKLFF.

The chain couples TRBV9 to TRBJ1-2; maybe TRBD1 (5 bases). This CDR3 contains 15 residues. V was cut by 0 bases and J by 4 bases, with 13 bases left in between. Germline CDR1 and CDR2: SGDLS and YYNGEE. The CDR3 DNA sequence: TGTGCCAGCAGCGTAGGGCGGGGCGGCCTCTATGGCTACACCTTC. Translated, it gives CASSVGRGGLYGYTF.

This clone was observed a few times. The rearrangement uses TRBV11-3 and TRBJ1-2; D remains unclear. Deletions cut 1 base from V and 5 bases from J, with 5 bases between. CDR3 length: 12 amino acids. Germline assignment: CDR1 SGHNT and CDR2 YENEEA. The CDR3 region is CASSLGGYGYTF. In DNA form, the CDR3 reads TGTGCCAGCAGCTTAGGAGGGTATGGCTACACCTTC.

The rearrangement uses TRBV27 and TRBJ2-7; TRBD2 agrees at 9 bases. The V gene end was trimmed by 5 bases and the J gene end by 7 bases; junction bases not matched to a gene: 12. The germline CDR1 and CDR2 sequences are MNHEY and SMNVEV (reference sequence). CDR3 length: 15 amino acids. The CDR3 DNA follows: TGTGCCAGCAGTCCCCCCCAGGGACTAGCTTTTGAGCAGTACTTC. Translation gives CASSPPQGLAFEQYF.

This clone is termed medium-sized. This chain uses TRBV12-3 or TRBV12-4 with TRBJ1-6, with unresolved D. The CDR3 consists of 11 residues. V was trimmed by 11 bases and J by 9 bases, leaving 11 bases between them. Here the CDR3 DNA reads TGTGCCGAGCCGCTGGGTTCACCCCTCCACTTT. It specifies CAEPLGSPLHF.

This clone was seen at least ten times. The chain is built from TRBV20-1 and TRBJ2-3, with a weak D call TRBD1 (5 bases). The CDR3 consists of 14 residues. The V end lost 5 bases, the J end lost 8 bases, and 20 bases lay between the germline ends. From germline, CDR1 is DFQATT and CDR2 SNEGSKA (reference sequence). The chain's CDR3 is CSAFQGILGLTQYF. CDR3 DNA: TGCAGTGCTTTCCAGGGTATCTTAGGGCTTACGCAGTATTTT.

A single count supports this clone. The chain carries TRBV7-9 and TRBJ1-2; D remains unclear. The CDR3 runs 14 residues. With 2 bases removed from V and 6 bases from J, the gap between germline ends came to 13 bases. Germline V gene lookup returns CDR1 SEHNR and CDR2 FQNEAQ (reference sequence). The CDR3 spells CASSLWLAGDGYTF. CDR3 nucleotides: TGTGCCAGCAGCTTATGGTTGGCAGGCGATGGCTACACCTTC.

This clone was counted ten times or more. Possible read error: a much larger clone is one base away. At the DNA level, this CDR3 is encoded by other sequences in the same sample as well. The J gene is TRBJ2-1, the V gene TRBV12-3 or TRBV12-4, with D perhaps given as TRBD1 or TRBD2 (5 bases each). CDR3 length equals 15 residues. The CDR3: CASSPGRRGDNEQFF. For the CDR3, the DNA is TGTGCCAGCAGCCCGGGACGGCGAGGCGACAACGAGCAGTTCTTC.

Remarks on this clone: Just one base apart from a much larger clone, this may be a read error. CDR3 DNA: TGTGCCAGCATTTTATTGGGGACAGGAACAAATGAAAAACTGTTTTTT. Translated, it gives CASILLGTGTNEKLFF. The chain couples TRBV27 to TRBJ1-4; 8 bases agree with TRBD1. The CDR3 spans 16 residues. Germline assignment: CDR1 MNHEY and CDR2 SMNVEV (reference sequence).

There are many counts of this clone. The genes are TRBV6-6 and TRBJ2-3; 11 positions match TRBD2. Germline loops: CDR1 MNHNY, CDR2 SVGAGI (reference sequence). CDR3 length: 19 amino acids. With 2 bases clipped from V and 2 bases from J, the junction kept 12 bases outside the gene matches. The CDR3 is CASSYRGLAGGGFTDTQYF. The DNA of the CDR3 is TGTGCCAGCAGTTACCGAGGCCTAGCGGGAGGAGGGTTCACAGATACGCAGTATTTT.

This clone was counted ten times or more. The chain is built from TRBV3-1 and TRBJ1-1; weak D call: TRBD1 (6 bases). Trimming pared 4 bases from V and 7 bases from J, leaving 10 bases between. In germline, CDR1 is LGHDT, CDR2 YNNKEL (reference sequence). CDR3 length: 12 amino acids. DNA for the CDR3: TGTGCCAGCAGCCCACAGGGCGATGAAGCTTTCTTT. Its translation: CASSPQGDEAFF. Based on the CDR3 plus reference TRBV3-1 and TRBJ1-1, the full variable domain is DTAVSQTPKYLVTQMGNDKSIKCEQNLGHDTMYWYKQDSKKFLKIMFSYNNKELIINETVPNRFSPKSPDKAHLNLHINSLELGDSAVYFCASSPQGDEAFFGQGTRLTVV.

The chain recombines TRBV5-1 with TRBJ1-4; D is possibly TRBD1 (6 bases). The CDR3 extends over 14 amino acids. Trimming pared 7 bases from V and 7 bases from J, leaving 17 bases between. Germline V CDR1 and CDR2: SGHRS, YFSETQ. CDR3 amino acids: CASGSGGLIEKLFF. DNA for the CDR3: TGCGCCAGCGGTTCTGGGGGGCTAATTGAAAAACTGTTTTTT.

This clone showed up many times. The chain joins TRBV7-6 to TRBJ1-2; possible D gene TRBD1, 6 bases. The CDR3 has 13 residues. Trimming took off 1 base at V and 4 bases at J, with 7 bases between the two ends. The germline V gene has CDR1 SGHVS and CDR2 FNYEAQ. The CDR3 sequence: CASSLVQGYGYTF. CDR3 in DNA: TGTGCCAGCAGCTTAGTACAGGGCTATGGCTACACCTTC.